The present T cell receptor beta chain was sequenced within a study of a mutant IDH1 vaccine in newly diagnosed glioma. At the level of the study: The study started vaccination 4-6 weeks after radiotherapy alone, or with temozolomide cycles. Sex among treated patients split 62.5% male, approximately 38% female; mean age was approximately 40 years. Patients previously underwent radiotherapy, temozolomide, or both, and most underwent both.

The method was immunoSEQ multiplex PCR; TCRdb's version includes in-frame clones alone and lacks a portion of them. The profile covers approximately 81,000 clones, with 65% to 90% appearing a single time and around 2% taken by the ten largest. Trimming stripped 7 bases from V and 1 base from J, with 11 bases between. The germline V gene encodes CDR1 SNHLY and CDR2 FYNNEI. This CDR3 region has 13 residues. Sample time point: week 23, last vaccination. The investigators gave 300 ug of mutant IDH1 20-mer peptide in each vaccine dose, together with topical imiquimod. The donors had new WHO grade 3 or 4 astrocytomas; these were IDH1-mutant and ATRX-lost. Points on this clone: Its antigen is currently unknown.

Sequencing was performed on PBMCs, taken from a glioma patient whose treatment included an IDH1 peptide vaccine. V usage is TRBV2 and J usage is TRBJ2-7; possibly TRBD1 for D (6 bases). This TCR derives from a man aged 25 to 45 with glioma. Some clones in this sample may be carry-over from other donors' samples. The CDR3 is CASTTDRSYEQYF. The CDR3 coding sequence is TGTGCCAGCACCACGGACAGATCCTACGAGCAGTACTTC.